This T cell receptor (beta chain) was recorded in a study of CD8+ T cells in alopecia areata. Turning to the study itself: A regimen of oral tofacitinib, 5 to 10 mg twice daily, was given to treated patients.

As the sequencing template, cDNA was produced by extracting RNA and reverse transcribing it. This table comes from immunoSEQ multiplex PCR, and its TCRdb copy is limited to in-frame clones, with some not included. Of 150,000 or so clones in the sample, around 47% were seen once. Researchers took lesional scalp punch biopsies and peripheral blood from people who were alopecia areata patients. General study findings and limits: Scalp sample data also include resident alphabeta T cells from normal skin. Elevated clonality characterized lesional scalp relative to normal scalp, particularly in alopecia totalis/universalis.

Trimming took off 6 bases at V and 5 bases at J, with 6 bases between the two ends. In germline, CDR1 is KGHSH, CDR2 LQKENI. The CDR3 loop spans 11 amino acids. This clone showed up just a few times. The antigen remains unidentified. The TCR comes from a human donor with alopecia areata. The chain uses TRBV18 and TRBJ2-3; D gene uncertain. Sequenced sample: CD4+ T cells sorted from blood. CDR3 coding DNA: TGTGCCAGCTCGTCTCAAGATACGCAGTATTTT. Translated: CASSSQDTQYF.